The next 17 T cell receptor beta chains were all read from a single sample in a study of blood T cell repertoires in COVID-19. The data were produced by immunoSEQ multiplex PCR, yet TCRdb's version contains in-frame clones alone and is incomplete. The table has around 50,000 clones, around four fifths seen once; the top ten hold 5.5% to 6%. The sample comprised PBMCs or T cells enriched from blood (not recorded which). The source is a woman aged 50 to 65 with acute COVID-19.

This chain uses TRBV7-8 with TRBJ2-3; 8 nucleotides agree with TRBD2. There are 15 residues in the CDR3. Germline V gene data show CDR1 as SGHVS and CDR2 as FQNEAQ. V was pared by 2 bases and J by 6 bases, with 7 bases of the junction left unmatched. CDR3 loop: CASSLFTGGPDTQYF. The CDR3 DNA sequence: TGTGCCAGCAGCTTATTTACGGGGGGGCCGGATACGCAGTATTTT.

The CDR3 loop reads CASSLSPEAREQYF. The CDR3 DNA is TGTGCCAGCAGCTTGTCTCCAGAGGCTCGCGAGCAGTACTTC. The chain combines TRBV5-4 with TRBJ2-7; D gene ambiguous. The germline V and J ends were trimmed by 1 base and 6 bases, with 14 bases remaining between them. CDR1 and CDR2 (germline): SGHNT, YYREEE (reference sequence). This CDR3 region has 14 residues.

This chain connects TRBV3-1 (or the pseudogene TRBV3-2) to TRBJ2-1; TRBD1 agrees at 9 bases. The CDR3 is made up of 14 amino acids. The V gene end was trimmed by 6 bases and the J gene end by 10 bases; junction bases not matched to a gene: 10. In germline, CDR1 is LGHDT, CDR2 YNNKEL (reference sequence). The chain's CDR3 is CASRRDRATEEQFF. The CDR3 nucleotides are TGTGCCAGCAGACGGGACAGGGCGACGGAGGAGCAGTTCTTC.

This chain connects TRBV5-4 to TRBJ2-3; TRBD2 aligns across 11 bases. Trimming cost V 4 bases and J 1 base; bases outside gene matches: 2. This CDR3 region has 15 residues. Germline lookup yields CDR1 SGHNT and CDR2 YYREEE (reference sequence). The CDR3 coding sequence is TGTGCCAGCAGCCGGGGACTAGCGGGCACAGATACGCAGTATTTT. The encoded protein is CASSRGLAGTDTQYF. The full variable domain, with the rest looked up from reference TRBV5-4 and TRBJ2-3, is ETGVTQSPTHLIKTRGQQVTLRCSSQSGHNTVSWYQQALGQGPQFIFQYYREEENGRGNFPPRFSGLQFPNYSSELNVNALELDDSALYLCASSRGLAGTDTQYFGPGTRLTVL.

The genes are TRBV19 and TRBJ1-5; D not certain. The germline V and J ends were trimmed by 6 bases and 5 bases, with 14 bases remaining between them. CDR1 LNHDA and CDR2 SQIVND come from the germline V gene (reference sequence). This CDR3 comprises 14 residues. The CDR3 region has the DNA TGTGCCAGTAGCGTACACACCCTTTATCAGCCCCAGCATTTT. This codes for CASSVHTLYQPQHF.

J is TRBJ2-1 and V is TRBV6-5; TRBD2 matches at 16 bases. The CDR3 sequence is 15 residues long. The ends lost 5 bases at V and 13 bases at J; junction bases unmatched: 8. Per germline, CDR1 MNHEY and CDR2 SVGAGI. The DNA of the CDR3 is TGTGCCAGCAGTCGGGGACTAGCGGGGGGGCGCGAACAGTTCTTC. As protein: CASSRGLAGGREQFF.

V and J are TRBV5-1 and TRBJ1-2; TRBD1 might be the D (6 bases). Trimming cost V 0 bases and J 2 bases, with 11 bases left between them. Germline loops: CDR1 SGHRS, CDR2 YFSETQ. The CDR3 has 15 amino acids. The CDR3 DNA follows: TGCGCCAGCAGCTTGGCCAGGGGCGCGAACTATGGCTACACCTTC. It translates to CASSLARGANYGYTF.

J is TRBJ2-7 and V is TRBV6-1; D is perhaps TRBD1 (6 bases). Between the trimmed V and J ends, which lost 2 bases and 1 base, there was a span of 15 bases. CDR1 and CDR2 (germline): MNHNS, SASEGT. The CDR3 is made up of 16 amino acids. The CDR3 bases are TGTGCCAGCAGTGAACTATCAGGGGCGCCGTCCTACGAGCAGTACTTC. Protein: CASSELSGAPSYEQYF.

The gene calls are TRBV19 and TRBJ1-4, with D possibly being TRBD1 (6 bases). Trimming pared 1 base from V and 3 bases from J, leaving 12 bases between. CDR3 length: 16 residues. The germline V gene encodes CDR1 LNHDA and CDR2 SQIVND (reference sequence). The CDR3 sequence is CASSIALDRSNEKLFF. In DNA, the CDR3 is TGTGCCAGTAGTATAGCCTTGGACAGATCTAATGAAAAACTGTTTTTT.

In this sample, this clone turned up a few times. The CDR3 protein is CASSLDRGRIDGYTF. DNA for the CDR3: TGCGCCAGCAGCTTGGATAGGGGGCGCATAGATGGCTACACCTTC. The rearrangement joins TRBV5-1 to TRBJ1-2; the match to TRBD1 covers 7 bases. The V segment lost 0 bases and the J segment 6 bases; nucleotides outside the gene matches: 8. The CDR3 contains 15 residues. Germline CDR1 reads SGHRS; CDR2 reads YFSETQ.

This chain connects TRBV11-2 to TRBJ2-2; possible D gene TRBD2, 5 bases. CDR1 and CDR2 (germline): SGHAT, FQNNGV. The CDR3 has 13 amino acids. The ends were cut back, 5 bases at V and 6 bases at J, with 10 bases in the middle. CDR3 region: CASSPGGPGELFF. In DNA form, the CDR3 reads TGTGCCAGCAGCCCCGGCGGGCCCGGGGAGCTGTTTTTT.

The chain carries TRBV13 and TRBJ1-3, with 7 nucleotides matching TRBD1. With 3 bases clipped from V and 2 bases from J, the junction kept 4 bases outside the gene matches. Germline V CDR1 and CDR2: PRHDT, FYEKMQ (reference sequence). The length of the CDR3 is 15 residues. CDR3 protein: CASSFAGTAGNTIYF. In DNA form, the CDR3 reads TGTGCCAGCAGCTTCGCCGGGACAGCTGGAAACACCATATATTTT.

The genes are TRBV7-8 and TRBJ2-3; 8 bases are shared with TRBD2. Germline V CDR1 and CDR2: SGHVS, FQNEAQ. The trim removed 3 bases at V and 1 base at J, leaving 6 bases unmatched. The CDR3 contains 16 residues. The CDR3 loop reads CASSFGLALRTDTQYF. The CDR3 DNA reads TGTGCCAGCAGCTTCGGACTAGCTCTTCGCACAGATACGCAGTATTTT. The entire variable domain, with the rest obtained from reference TRBV7-8 and TRBJ2-3, is as follows: GAGVSQSPRYKVAKRGQDVALRCDPISGHVSLFWYQQALGQGPEFLTYFQNEAQLDKSGLPSDRFFAERPEGSVSTLKIQRTQQEDSAVYLCASSFGLALRTDTQYFGPGTRLTVL.

The chain has TRBV6-6 and TRBJ1-2; perhaps TRBD1 as D (6 bases). This CDR3 comprises 14 residues. With 7 bases removed from V and 6 bases from J, the gap between germline ends came to 18 bases. From germline, CDR1 is MNHNY and CDR2 SVGAGI (reference sequence). The CDR3 protein is CASTHSDPGDGYTF. In DNA form, the CDR3 reads TGTGCCAGCACCCACTCCGACCCAGGGGATGGCTACACCTTC.

The rearrangement joins TRBV30 to TRBJ2-7; 9 bases agree with TRBD2. V dropped 4 bases and J dropped 6; count of bases not matched to a gene: 13. The germline V gene encodes CDR1 GTSNPN and CDR2 SVGIG (reference sequence). The CDR3 loop spans 15 amino acids. CDR3 coding DNA: TGTGCCTGGATCTCAGGGGGGACTAGCCAATCCGAGCAGTACTTC. Translated, it gives CAWISGGTSQSEQYF. Supplemented by reference TRBV30 and TRBJ2-7, the full variable domain reads SQTIHQWPATLVQPVGSPLSLECTVEGTSNPNLYWYRQAAGRGLQLLFYSVGIGQISSEVPQNLSASRPQDRQFILSSKKLLLSDSGFYLCAWISGGTSQSEQYFGPGTRLTVT.

This chain links TRBV7-9 with TRBJ2-7, with 7 bases identical to TRBD1. The V gene's germline CDR1 is SEHNR and CDR2 FQNEAQ (reference sequence). This CDR3 spans 16 amino acids. Losses at the gene ends were 1 base for V and 6 bases for J; bases not matched to a gene: 12. The CDR3 DNA is TGTGCCAGCAGCTTAGAACTAGGGGGCGCGTTTGGCGAGCAGTACTTC. It translates to CASSLELGGAFGEQYF. The full variable domain, with the rest looked up from reference TRBV7-9 and TRBJ2-7, is DTGVSQNPRHKITKRGQNVTFRCDPISEHNRLYWYRQTLGQGPEFLTYFQNEAQLEKSRLLSDRFSAERPKGSFSTLEIQRTEQGDSAMYLCASSLELGGAFGEQYFGPGTRLTVT.

V and J are TRBV7-9 and TRBJ1-1; 7 bases map to TRBD1. Trimming took 2 bases from V and 8 from J; bases not matched to a gene: 14. CDR1 and CDR2 (germline): SEHNR, FQNEAQ (reference sequence). The CDR3 is made up of 16 amino acids. DNA of the CDR3: TGTGCCAGCAGCTTACCGACGGACAGGTGGGGAAGGGAAGCTTTCTTT. Translating gives CASSLPTDRWGREAFF.